A selection of T cell receptor beta chains follows, all from one sample in a study of blood T cell repertoires in COVID-19. Data came from immunoSEQ multiplex PCR; TCRdb stores just in-frame clones and leaves some out. Among fewer than 150,000 clones listed, roughly 70% were seen once. Source material: peripheral blood. These receptors were collected from a human donor with acute or convalescent COVID-19. The donor label of this sample is uncertain. Each CDR3 is given with its conserved first and last residue. A D gene is named only where the DNA matches it firmly. Rows may omit the clone size; those that give it use once, few, many or a size class.

V: TRBV5-1
J: TRBJ2-2
D: TRBD1
size: few
DNA: TGCGCCAGCAGCTTGTACACAGGGGAGACCGGGGAGCTGTTTTTT
CDR3: CASSLYTGETGELFF

V: TRBV7-3
J: TRBJ1-1
D: NA
size: few
DNA: TGTGCCAGCAGCCTCGGACAGAGCACTGAAGCTTTCTTT
CDR3: CASSLGQSTEAFF

V: TRBV28
J: TRBJ2-1
D: TRBD2
size: few
DNA: TGTGCCAGCAGCCCCCCGGGCGGGGGGGCCTACAATGAGCAGTTCTTC
CDR3: CASSPPGGGAYNEQFF

V: TRBV11-2
J: TRBJ1-6
D: TRBD1
size: NA
DNA: TGTGCCAGCAGCTTAAACAGGGGGAATAATTCACCCCTCCACTTT
CDR3: CASSLNRGNNSPLHF

V: TRBV2
J: TRBJ2-1
D: TRBD2
size: NA
DNA: TGTGCCAACGTGGGACTAGCGGGGAACAATGAGCAGTTCTTC
CDR3: CANVGLAGNNEQFF

V: TRBV5-1
J: TRBJ1-2
D: NA
size: NA
DNA: TGCGCCAGCAGCGTCGTCGGGGGGGCGATTTCTGGCTACACCTTC
CDR3: CASSVVGGAISGYTF

V: TRBV7-3
J: TRBJ2-7
D: TRBD1
size: NA
DNA: TGTGCCAGCAGCTCACAGGGGGGAGGCTACGAGCAGTACTTC
CDR3: CASSSQGGGYEQYF

V: TRBV12-3/TRBV12-4
J: TRBJ2-5
D: NA
size: NA
DNA: TGTGCCAGCAGTTTGAGGGAAGGAGAGACCCAGTACTTC
CDR3: CASSLREGETQYF

V: TRBV6-6
J: TRBJ1-5
D: NA
size: NA
DNA: TGTGCCAGCAGTTATGCGCACAATCAGCCCCAGCATTTT
CDR3: CASSYAHNQPQHF

V: TRBV7-2
J: TRBJ2-1
D: NA
size: few
DNA: TGTGCCAGCAGCTTAGAGGGTTTAGCGGCTAATGAGCAGTTCTTC
CDR3: CASSLEGLAANEQFF

V: TRBV5-5
J: TRBJ1-1
D: NA
size: once
DNA: TGTGCCAGCAGCCAGGGTAATAGCAATCTGAACACTGAAGCTTTCTTT
CDR3: CASSQGNSNLNTEAFF

V: TRBV6-5
J: TRBJ2-1
D: TRBD1
size: NA
DNA: TGTGCCAGCAGTTCTCGGACAGGGATCGTCGATGAGCAGTTCTTC
CDR3: CASSSRTGIVDEQFF

V: TRBV9
J: TRBJ1-6
D: NA
size: NA
DNA: TGTGCCAGCAGCGTAGACTATCCCCGGGGGGATTCACCCCTCCACTTT
CDR3: CASSVDYPRGDSPLHF

V: TRBV2
J: TRBJ1-6
D: NA
size: NA
DNA: TGTGCCAGCAGGAAAAACAGGGATAATTCACCCCTCCACTTT
CDR3: CASRKNRDNSPLHF

V: TRBV7-2
J: TRBJ1-2
D: NA
size: NA
DNA: TGTGCCAGCAGCCCCACGTCGGGGAACTATGGCTACACCTTC
CDR3: CASSPTSGNYGYTF

V: TRBV5-5
J: TRBJ2-5
D: NA
size: few
DNA: TGTGCCAGCAGCACAAACTATAGAGCGGTCCAAGAGACCCAGTACTTC
CDR3: CASSTNYRAVQETQYF

V: TRBV24-1
J: TRBJ1-2
D: TRBD1
size: NA
DNA: TGTGCCACCAGTGGAACGACAGGGGTCGGCTACACCTTC
CDR3: CATSGTTGVGYTF

V: TRBV29-1
J: TRBJ1-2
D: TRBD1
size: NA
DNA: TGCAGCGCGAGAGGACAGGGGGCCTATGGCTACACCTTC
CDR3: CSARGQGAYGYTF

V: TRBV9
J: TRBJ2-5
D: TRBD2
size: once
DNA: TGTGCCAGCAGCGTAGCTTTGCGGGGGGCAGAAGAGACCCAGTACTTC
CDR3: CASSVALRGAEETQYF

V: TRBV12-3/TRBV12-4
J: TRBJ2-7
D: NA
size: NA
DNA: TGTGCCAGCAGTTTAAGGGCAGGACTCGAGCAGTACTTC
CDR3: CASSLRAGLEQYF

V: TRBV4-1
J: TRBJ2-4
D: NA
size: few
DNA: TGCGCCAGCAGCCAAGGGGGCCCATCGGTGGGGAACATTCAGTACTTC
CDR3: CASSQGGPSVGNIQYF

V: TRBV11-2
J: TRBJ2-1
D: NA
size: NA
DNA: TGTGCCAGCAGCTTAGATCGGGACAATGAGCAGTTCTTC
CDR3: CASSLDRDNEQFF

V: TRBV10-3
J: TRBJ1-2
D: NA
size: NA
DNA: TGTGCCATCAGTGAGGATGGGCCCAACTACTATGGCTACACCTTC
CDR3: CAISEDGPNYYGYTF

V: TRBV18
J: TRBJ2-1
D: TRBD1
size: NA
DNA: TGTGCCAGCTCACTCGGGACAGGGCGTAGCTACAATGAGCAGTTCTTC
CDR3: CASSLGTGRSYNEQFF

V: TRBV6-5
J: TRBJ1-5
D: NA
size: once
DNA: TGTGCCACTCAGGGAGGTGAGCAGCCCCAGCATTTT
CDR3: CATQGGEQPQHF

V: TRBV28
J: TRBJ2-3
D: NA
size: NA
DNA: TGTGCCAGCAGCACTTTGAGGGCCCTCCTGTATTTT
CDR3: CASSTLRALLYF

V: TRBV30
J: TRBJ1-4
D: NA
size: NA
DNA: TGTGCCTGGTCCCTGGGGGGGCCCCGCCCAACTAATGAAAAACTGTTTTTT
CDR3: CAWSLGGPRPTNEKLFF

V: TRBV24-1
J: TRBJ1-5
D: NA
size: NA
DNA: TGTGCCACCAGTCCTGGGGGGGCAGGCCCTTTGGGCAATCAGCCCCAGCATTTT
CDR3: CATSPGGAGPLGNQPQHF

V: TRBV6-1
J: TRBJ2-3
D: NA
size: once
DNA: TGTGCCAGCAGTGGGTTAGGGGCGGGGAGCACAGATACGCAGTATTTT
CDR3: CASSGLGAGSTDTQYF

V: TRBV30
J: TRBJ1-6
D: NA
size: NA
DNA: TGTGCCTGGAGTGACAAGGCTAGCTCCTATAATTCACCCCTCCACTTT
CDR3: CAWSDKASSYNSPLHF

V: TRBV12-3/TRBV12-4
J: TRBJ1-5
D: NA
size: many
DNA: TGTGCCAGCAGTCCCCAATATCAGCCCCAGCATTTT
CDR3: CASSPQYQPQHF

V: TRBV2
J: TRBJ1-2
D: NA
size: few
DNA: TGTGCCAGCAGCATTTCCAGGGGTCGGTCTGGCTACACCTTC
CDR3: CASSISRGRSGYTF

V: TRBV2
J: TRBJ1-5
D: TRBD1
size: many
DNA: TGTGCCAGCAGTCGTACAGGGGGCGGGCAGCCCCAGCATTTT
CDR3: CASSRTGGGQPQHF

V: TRBV5-1
J: TRBJ2-3
D: TRBD1
size: few
DNA: TGCGCCAGCAGCTTGGAGCGGACAGGAGACACAGATACGCAGTATTTT
CDR3: CASSLERTGDTDTQYF

V: TRBV5-4
J: TRBJ1-2
D: TRBD1
size: NA
DNA: TGTGCCAGCAGTTATCAGGGGGCTGAGGGCTACACCTTC
CDR3: CASSYQGAEGYTF

V: TRBV12-3/TRBV12-4
J: TRBJ2-3
D: NA
size: few
DNA: TGTGCCAGCAGCTCATGGGCCACAGATACGCAGTATTTT
CDR3: CASSSWATDTQYF

V: TRBV7-2
J: TRBJ2-7
D: TRBD1
size: once
DNA: TGTGCCAGCAGGCGCAACTCCGGGACAGGAGAGCAGTACTTC
CDR3: CASRRNSGTGEQYF

V: TRBV6-5
J: TRBJ2-7
D: NA
size: NA
DNA: TGTGCCAGCGCCCGGGAGCCTTACTACGAGCAGTACTTC
CDR3: CASAREPYYEQYF

V: TRBV6-5
J: TRBJ2-6
D: NA
size: NA
DNA: TGTGCCAGCAGTTACGGCCACAGGGCTGGGGCCAACGTCCTGACTTTC
CDR3: CASSYGHRAGANVLTF

V: TRBV28
J: TRBJ1-2
D: NA
size: NA
DNA: TGTGCCAGCAGTTTCCAGGGTATAGGCTACACCTTC
CDR3: CASSFQGIGYTF

V: TRBV9
J: TRBJ2-5
D: TRBD1
size: few
DNA: TGTGCCAGCAGCGTAGTGGGGGCAGGGGGCCAAGAGACCCAGTACTTC
CDR3: CASSVVGAGGQETQYF

V: TRBV2
J: TRBJ2-2
D: TRBD1
size: NA
DNA: TGTGCCAGCATTCTGACAGGGGGCCCCGGGGAGCTGTTTTTT
CDR3: CASILTGGPGELFF

V: TRBV7-2
J: TRBJ2-5
D: NA
size: NA
DNA: TGTGCCAGCAGCTTTCCGGGACTGCAAGAGACCCAGTACTTC
CDR3: CASSFPGLQETQYF

V: TRBV19
J: TRBJ1-6
D: NA
size: NA
DNA: TGTGCCAGTAGTTTCTCCGACCGAGGTCTGAGATCACCCCTCCACTTT
CDR3: CASSFSDRGLRSPLHF

V: TRBV7-3
J: TRBJ2-7
D: TRBD1
size: NA
DNA: TGTGCCAGCAGCCCCACTAGAGGGGGCACGGGCGAGCAGTACTTC
CDR3: CASSPTRGGTGEQYF

V: TRBV24-1
J: TRBJ2-1
D: TRBD2
size: NA
DNA: TGTGCCACCAGTGATTCGGGACTAGCGGGAATCCCCCCCAATGAGCAGTTCTTC
CDR3: CATSDSGLAGIPPNEQFF

V: TRBV18
J: TRBJ1-5
D: NA
size: NA
DNA: TGTGCCAGCTCATCTGGGAGAAATCAGCCCCAGCATTTT
CDR3: CASSSGRNQPQHF